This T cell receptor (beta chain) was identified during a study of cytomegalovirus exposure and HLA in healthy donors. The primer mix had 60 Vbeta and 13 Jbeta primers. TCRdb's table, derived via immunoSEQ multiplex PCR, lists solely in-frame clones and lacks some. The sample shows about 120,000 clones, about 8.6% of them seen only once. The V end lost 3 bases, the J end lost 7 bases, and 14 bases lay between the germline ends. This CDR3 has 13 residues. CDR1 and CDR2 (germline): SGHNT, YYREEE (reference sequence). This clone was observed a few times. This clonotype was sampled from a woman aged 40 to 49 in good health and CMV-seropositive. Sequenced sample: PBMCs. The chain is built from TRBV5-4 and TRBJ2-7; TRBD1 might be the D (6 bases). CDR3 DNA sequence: TGTGCCAGCAGCTCATACAGGGTGCTGGAGCAGTACTTC. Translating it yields CASSSYRVLEQYF.